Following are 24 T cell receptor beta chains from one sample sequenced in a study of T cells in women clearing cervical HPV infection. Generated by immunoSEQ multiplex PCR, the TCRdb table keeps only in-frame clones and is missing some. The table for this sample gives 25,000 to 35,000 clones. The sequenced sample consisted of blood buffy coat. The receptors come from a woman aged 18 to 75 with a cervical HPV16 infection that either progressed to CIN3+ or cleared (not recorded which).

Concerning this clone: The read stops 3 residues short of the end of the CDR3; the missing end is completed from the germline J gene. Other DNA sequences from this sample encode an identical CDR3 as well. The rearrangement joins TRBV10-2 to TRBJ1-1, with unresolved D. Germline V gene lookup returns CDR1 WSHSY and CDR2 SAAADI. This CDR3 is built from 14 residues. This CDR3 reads CASGLAANQETAFF. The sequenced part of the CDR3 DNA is TGCGCCAGCGGACTAGCGGCCAACCAAGAGACA.

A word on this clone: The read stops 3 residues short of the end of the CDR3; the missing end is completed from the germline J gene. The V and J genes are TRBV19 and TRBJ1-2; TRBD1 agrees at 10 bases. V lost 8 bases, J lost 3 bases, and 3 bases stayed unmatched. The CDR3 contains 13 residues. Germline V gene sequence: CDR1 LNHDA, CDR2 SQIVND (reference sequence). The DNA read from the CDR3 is TGTGCCAGTGACAGGGGGCGCGACTATGGC. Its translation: CASDRGRDYG. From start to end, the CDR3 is CASDRGRDYGYTF.

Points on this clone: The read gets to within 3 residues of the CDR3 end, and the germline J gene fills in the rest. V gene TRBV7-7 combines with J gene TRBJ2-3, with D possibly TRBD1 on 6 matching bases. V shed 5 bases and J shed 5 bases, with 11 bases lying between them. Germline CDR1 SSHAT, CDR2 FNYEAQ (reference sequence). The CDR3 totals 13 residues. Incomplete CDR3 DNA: TGTGCCAGCAGCCGCACAGGGTTAGATACG. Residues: CASSRTGLDT. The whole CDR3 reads CASSRTGLDTQYF.

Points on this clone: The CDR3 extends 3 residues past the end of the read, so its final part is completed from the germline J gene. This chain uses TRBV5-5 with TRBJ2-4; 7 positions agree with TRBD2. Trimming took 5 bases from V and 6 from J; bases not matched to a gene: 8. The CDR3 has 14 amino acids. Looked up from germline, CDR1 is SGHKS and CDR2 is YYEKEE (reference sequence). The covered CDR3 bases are TGTGCCAGCAGTCACCGGGACTACCTAAACATT. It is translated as CASSHRDYLNI. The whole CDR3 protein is CASSHRDYLNIQYF.

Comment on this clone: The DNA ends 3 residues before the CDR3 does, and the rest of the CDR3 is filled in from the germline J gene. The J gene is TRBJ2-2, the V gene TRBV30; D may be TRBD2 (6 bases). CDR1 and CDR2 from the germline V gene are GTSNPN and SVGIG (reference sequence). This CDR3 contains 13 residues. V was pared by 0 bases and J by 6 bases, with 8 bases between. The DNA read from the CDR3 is TGTGCCTGGAGTGTTGGAGGGGCCGGGGAG. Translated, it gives CAWSVGGAGE. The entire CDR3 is CAWSVGGAGELFF.

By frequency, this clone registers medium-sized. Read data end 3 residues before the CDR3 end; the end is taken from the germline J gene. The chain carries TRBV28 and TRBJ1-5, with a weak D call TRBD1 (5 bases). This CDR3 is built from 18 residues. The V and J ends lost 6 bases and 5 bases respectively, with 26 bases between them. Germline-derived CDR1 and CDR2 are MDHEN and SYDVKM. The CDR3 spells CASSLYPPGRGSYQPQHF. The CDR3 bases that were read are TGTGCCAGCAGCTTGTACCCACCGGGGCGGGGTTCTTATCAGCCC.

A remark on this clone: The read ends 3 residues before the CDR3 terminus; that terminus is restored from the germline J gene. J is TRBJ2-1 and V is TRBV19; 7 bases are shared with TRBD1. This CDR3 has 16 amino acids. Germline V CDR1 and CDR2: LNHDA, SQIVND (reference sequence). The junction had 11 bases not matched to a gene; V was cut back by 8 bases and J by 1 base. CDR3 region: CASDLYRGPSYNEQFF. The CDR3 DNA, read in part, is TGTGCCAGTGATTTATACAGGGGCCCTTCCTACAATGAG.

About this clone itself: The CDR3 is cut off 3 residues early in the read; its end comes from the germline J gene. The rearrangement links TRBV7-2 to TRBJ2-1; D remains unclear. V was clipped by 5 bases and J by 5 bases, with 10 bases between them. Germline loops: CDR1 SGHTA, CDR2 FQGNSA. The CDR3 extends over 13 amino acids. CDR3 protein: CASSLGSNNEQFF. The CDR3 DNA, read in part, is TGTGCCAGCAGCCTCGGTTCAAACAATGAG. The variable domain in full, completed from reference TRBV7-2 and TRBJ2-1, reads GAGVSQSPSNKVTEKGKDVELRCDPISGHTALYWYRQSLGQGLEFLIYFQGNSAPDKSGLPSDRFSAERTGGSVSTLTIQRTQQEDSAVYLCASSLGSNNEQFFGPGTRLTVL.

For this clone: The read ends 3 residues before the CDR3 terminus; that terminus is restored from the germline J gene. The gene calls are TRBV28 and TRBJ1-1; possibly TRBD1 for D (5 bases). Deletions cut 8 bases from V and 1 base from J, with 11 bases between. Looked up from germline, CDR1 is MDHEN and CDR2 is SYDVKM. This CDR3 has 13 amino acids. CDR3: CASGLGRNTEAFF. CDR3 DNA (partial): TGTGCCAGCGGGTTGGGGCGGAACACTGAA. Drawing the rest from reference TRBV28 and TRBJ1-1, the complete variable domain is DVKVTQSSRYLVKRTGEKVFLECVQDMDHENMFWYRQDPGLGLRLIYFSYDVKMKEKGDIPEGYSVSREKKERFSLILESASTNQTSMYLCASGLGRNTEAFFGQGTRLTVV.

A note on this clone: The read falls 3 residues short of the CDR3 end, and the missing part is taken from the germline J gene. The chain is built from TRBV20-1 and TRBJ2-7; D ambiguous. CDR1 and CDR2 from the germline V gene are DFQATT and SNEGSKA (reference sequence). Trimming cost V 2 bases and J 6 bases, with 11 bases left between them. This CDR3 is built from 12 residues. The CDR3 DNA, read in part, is TGCAGTGCTAGATTTGGGCTAAGCGAG. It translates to CSARFGLSE. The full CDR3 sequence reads CSARFGLSEQYF.

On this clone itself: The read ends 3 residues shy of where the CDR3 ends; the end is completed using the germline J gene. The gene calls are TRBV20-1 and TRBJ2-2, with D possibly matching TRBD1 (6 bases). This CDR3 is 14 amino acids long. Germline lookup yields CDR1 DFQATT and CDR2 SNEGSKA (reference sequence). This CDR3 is CSARVGAGDEKLFF. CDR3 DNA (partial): TGCAGTGCTAGAGTGGGGGCTGGGGATGAAAAG.

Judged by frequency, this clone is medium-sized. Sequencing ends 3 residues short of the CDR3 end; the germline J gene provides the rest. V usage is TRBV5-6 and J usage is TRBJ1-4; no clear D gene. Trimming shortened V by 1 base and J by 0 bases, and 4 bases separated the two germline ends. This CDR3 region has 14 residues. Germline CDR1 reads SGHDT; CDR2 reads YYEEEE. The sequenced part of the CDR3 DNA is TGTGCCAGCAGCTTGATCGCAACTAATGAAAAA. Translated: CASSLIATNEK. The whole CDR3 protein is CASSLIATNEKLFF.

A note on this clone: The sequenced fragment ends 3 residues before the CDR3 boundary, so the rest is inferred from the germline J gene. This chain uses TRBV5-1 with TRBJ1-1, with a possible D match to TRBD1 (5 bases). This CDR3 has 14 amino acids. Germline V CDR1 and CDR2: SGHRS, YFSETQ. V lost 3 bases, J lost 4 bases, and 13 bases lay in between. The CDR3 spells CASSSQLRGTEAFF. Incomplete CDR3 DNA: TGCGCCAGCAGCTCCCAGCTTAGGGGCACTGAA.

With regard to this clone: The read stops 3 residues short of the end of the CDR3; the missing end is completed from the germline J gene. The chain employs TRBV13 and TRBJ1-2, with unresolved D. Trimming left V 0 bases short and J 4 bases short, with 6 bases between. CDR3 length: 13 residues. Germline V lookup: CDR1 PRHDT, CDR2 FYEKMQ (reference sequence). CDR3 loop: CASSLGASYGYTF. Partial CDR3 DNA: TGTGCCAGCAGCTTAGGCGCCAGCTATGGC.

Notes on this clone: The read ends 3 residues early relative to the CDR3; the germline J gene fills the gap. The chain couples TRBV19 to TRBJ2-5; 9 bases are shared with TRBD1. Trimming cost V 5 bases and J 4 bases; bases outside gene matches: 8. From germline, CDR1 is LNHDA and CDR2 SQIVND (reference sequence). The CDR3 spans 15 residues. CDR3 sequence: CASSANDRGGETQYF. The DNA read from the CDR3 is TGTGCCAGTAGTGCAAACGACAGGGGGGGAGAGACC.

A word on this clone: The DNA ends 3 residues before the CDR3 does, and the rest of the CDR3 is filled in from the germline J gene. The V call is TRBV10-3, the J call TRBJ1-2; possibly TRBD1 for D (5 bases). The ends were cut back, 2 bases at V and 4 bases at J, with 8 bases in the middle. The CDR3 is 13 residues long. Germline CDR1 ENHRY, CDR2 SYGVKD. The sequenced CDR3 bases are TGTGCCATCAGTGAGGGGGCGGTCTATGGC. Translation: CAISEGAVYG. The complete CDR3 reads CAISEGAVYGYTF.

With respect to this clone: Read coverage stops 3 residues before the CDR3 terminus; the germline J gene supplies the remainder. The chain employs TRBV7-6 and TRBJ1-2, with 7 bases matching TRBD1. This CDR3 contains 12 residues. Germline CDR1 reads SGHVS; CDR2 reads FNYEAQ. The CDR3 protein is CASSTRTGRYTF. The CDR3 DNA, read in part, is TGTGCCAGCAGCACCCGGACAGGTAGA.

Partial CDR3 DNA: TGTGCCATCAGTGGAACAGGGTTGGGGAGTTCACCC. It yields the protein CAISGTGLGSSP. The whole CDR3 protein reads CAISGTGLGSSPLHF. The rearrangement links TRBV10-3 to TRBJ1-6; D may be TRBD1 (6 bases). The missing CDR3 end, 3 residues past where the read stops, is filled in from the germline J gene. Trimming left V 4 bases short and J 9 bases short, with 16 bases between. Germline CDR1 is ENHRY and CDR2 is SYGVKD. The CDR3 sequence is 15 residues long.

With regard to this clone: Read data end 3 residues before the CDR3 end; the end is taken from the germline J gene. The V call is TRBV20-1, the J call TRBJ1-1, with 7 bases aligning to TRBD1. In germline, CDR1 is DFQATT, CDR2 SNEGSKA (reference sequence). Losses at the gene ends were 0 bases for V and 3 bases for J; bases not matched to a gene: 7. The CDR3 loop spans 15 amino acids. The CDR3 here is CSARETGRIHTEAFF. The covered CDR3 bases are TGCAGTGCTAGAGAGACAGGGCGTATCCACACTGAA.

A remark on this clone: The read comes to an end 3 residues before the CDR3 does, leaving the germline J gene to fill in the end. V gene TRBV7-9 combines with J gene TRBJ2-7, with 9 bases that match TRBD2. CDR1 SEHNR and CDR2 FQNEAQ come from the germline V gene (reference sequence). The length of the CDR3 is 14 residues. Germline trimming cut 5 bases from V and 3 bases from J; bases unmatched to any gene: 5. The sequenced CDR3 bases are TGTGCCAGCAGCGAGACTAGCGGCCTCTACGAG. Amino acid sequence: CASSETSGLYE. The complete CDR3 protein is CASSETSGLYEQYF.

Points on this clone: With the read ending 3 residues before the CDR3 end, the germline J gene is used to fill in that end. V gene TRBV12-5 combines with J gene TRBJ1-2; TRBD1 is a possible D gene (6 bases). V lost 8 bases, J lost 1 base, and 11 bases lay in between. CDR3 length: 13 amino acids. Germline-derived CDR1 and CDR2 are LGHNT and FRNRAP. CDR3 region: CASQLQGNYGYTF. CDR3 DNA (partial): TGTGCTAGTCAACTACAGGGTAACTATGGC.

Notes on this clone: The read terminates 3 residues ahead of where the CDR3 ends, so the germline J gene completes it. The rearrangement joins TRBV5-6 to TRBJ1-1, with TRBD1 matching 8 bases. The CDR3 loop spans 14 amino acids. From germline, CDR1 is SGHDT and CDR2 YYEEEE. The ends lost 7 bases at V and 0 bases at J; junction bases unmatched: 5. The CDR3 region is CASWRQGLNTEAFF. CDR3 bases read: TGTGCCAGCTGGAGACAGGGGCTGAACACTGAA.

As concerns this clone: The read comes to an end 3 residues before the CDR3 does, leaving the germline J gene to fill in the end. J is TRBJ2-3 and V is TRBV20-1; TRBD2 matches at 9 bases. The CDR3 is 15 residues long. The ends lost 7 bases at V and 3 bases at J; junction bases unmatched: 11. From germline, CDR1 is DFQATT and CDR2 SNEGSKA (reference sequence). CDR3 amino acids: CSVPRASGKTDTQYF. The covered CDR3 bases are TGCAGTGTCCCTCGGGCTAGCGGGAAGACAGATACG.

Partial CDR3 DNA: TGCAGTGCTAGAGCCGACAGGGGGACTGAA. This encodes CSARADRGTE. The full CDR3 sequence reads CSARADRGTEAFF. The V and J genes are TRBV20-1 and TRBJ1-1; the match to TRBD1 covers 9 bases. The read terminates 3 residues ahead of where the CDR3 ends, so the germline J gene completes it. The CDR3 spans 13 residues. Germline values: CDR1 DFQATT, CDR2 SNEGSKA (reference sequence). Germline trimming cut 1 base from V and 5 bases from J; bases unmatched to any gene: 2.